The sequence of this T cell receptor beta chain was determined in a study of beta chain features in type 1 diabetes. About this clone itself: The antigen is unknown.

Populations isolated by sorting all had purity greater than 95%. General study findings and limits: PCR, the amplification step, might favor shorter templates, equally in patients and controls. Type 1 diabetes patients had TCRB CDR3s that were shorter (moderately but significantly so) in all four CD4+ subsets.

The sequenced template was cDNA made from the entire isolated RNA. The read count averaged about 3.3 million across naive, central memory and regulatory T cell samples. Using immunoSEQ multiplex PCR, the repertoire was profiled, and TCRdb retains in-frame clones only, with some absent. Counted here are hundreds of thousands of clones, around 15% occurring once; the ten biggest clones make up 0.035% to 0.04%. The J segment lost 4 bases and the V segment lost 5 bases, leaving 6 bases of the junction unmatched. CDR1 and CDR2 from the germline V gene are SNHLY and FYNNEI. This CDR3 is 15 amino acids long.

Sequencing was done on a sample of naive CD4+ T cells from blood. V is TRBV2 and J is TRBJ2-1; TRBD1 agrees at 9 bases. The source is a man between 18 and 35 years old with type 1 diabetes. The CDR3 region is CASSSTGTGYNEQFF. CDR3 nucleotides: TGTGCCAGCAGTAGTACCGGGACAGGGTACAATGAGCAGTTCTTC.